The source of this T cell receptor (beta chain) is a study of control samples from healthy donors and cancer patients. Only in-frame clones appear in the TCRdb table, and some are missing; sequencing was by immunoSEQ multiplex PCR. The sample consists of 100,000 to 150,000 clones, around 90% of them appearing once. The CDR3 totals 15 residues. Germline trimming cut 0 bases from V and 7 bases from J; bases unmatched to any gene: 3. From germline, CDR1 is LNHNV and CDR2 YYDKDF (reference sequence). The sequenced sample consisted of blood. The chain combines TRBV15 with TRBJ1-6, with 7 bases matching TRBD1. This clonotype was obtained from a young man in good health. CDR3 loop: CATSRDVQGNSPLHF. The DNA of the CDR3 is TGTGCCACCAGCAGAGATGTACAGGGGAATTCACCCCTCCACTTT. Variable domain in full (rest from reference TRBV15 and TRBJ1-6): DAMVIQNPRYQVTQFGKPVTLSCSQTLNHNVMYWYQQKSSQAPKLLFHYYDKDFNNEADTPDNFQSRRPNTSFCFLDIRSPGLGDTAMYLCATSRDVQGNSPLHFGNGTRLTVT.